The 24 T cell receptor beta chains below come from one sample, sequenced in a study of blood T cell repertoires in COVID-19. Measured with immunoSEQ multiplex PCR; TCRdb has only the in-frame clones, and not every one. The profile shows fewer than 200,000 clones, roughly 87% of them singletons. The material sequenced was peripheral blood. These receptors all stem from a woman in her 70s with acute or convalescent COVID-19.

The chain links TRBV15 to TRBJ2-7; 15 bases align to TRBD2. Germline V gene lookup returns CDR1 LNHNV and CDR2 YYDKDF (reference sequence). V gave up 7 bases and J gave up 6 bases; unmatched junction bases: 10. There are 16 residues in the CDR3. CDR3 amino acids: CATNDGLAGGQSEQYF. DNA of the CDR3: TGTGCCACCAACGATGGACTAGCGGGAGGGCAGTCCGAGCAGTACTTC.

This clone showed up just a few times. The chain uses TRBV6-6 and TRBJ2-1, with a weak D call TRBD2 (6 bases). CDR3 length equals 14 residues. V lost 0 bases and J 4 bases, leaving 7 bases between the germline ends. Germline CDR1 is MNHNY and CDR2 is SVGAGI (reference sequence). The CDR3 region has the DNA TGTGCCAGCAGTTACTCCGCGGGGTACAATGAGCAGTTCTTC. Translated: CASSYSAGYNEQFF.

This chain joins TRBV6-1 and TRBJ1-3; no clear D. Trimming removed 2 bases at V and 0 bases at J, with 11 bases between. Germline CDR1 and CDR2: MNHNS and SASEGT. The CDR3 runs to 16 residues. CDR3 sequence: CASSETWATSGNTIYF. Written as DNA, the CDR3 is TGTGCCAGCAGTGAAACATGGGCCACCTCTGGAAACACCATATATTTT.

This chain connects TRBV19 to TRBJ1-4; TRBD1 is a possible D gene (5 bases). V lost 4 bases to trimming and J lost 0 bases, with 15 bases between them. The CDR3 has 17 amino acids. Germline-derived CDR1 and CDR2 are LNHDA and SQIVND (reference sequence). The CDR3 loop reads CASSNPYDSATNEKLFF. CDR3 in DNA: TGTGCCAGTAGTAACCCCTATGACAGTGCAACTAATGAAAAACTGTTTTTT.

This clone was seen just once. The V and J genes are TRBV7-2 and TRBJ2-1; possible D gene TRBD2, 6 bases. CDR3 length: 18 residues. The V and J ends lost 3 bases and 4 bases respectively, with 22 bases between them. Germline assignment: CDR1 SGHTA and CDR2 FQGNSA. CDR3 protein: CASSLGTGGGRAYNEQFF. As DNA, the CDR3 is TGTGCCAGCAGCTTGGGGACTGGCGGAGGTAGGGCTTACAATGAGCAGTTCTTC.

This rearrangement joins TRBV28 to TRBJ1-1, with TRBD1 identical over 9 bases. The CDR3 has 14 residues. The germline V gene has CDR1 MDHEN and CDR2 SYDVKM. The V and J ends lost 10 bases and 0 bases, in that order; junction bases with no gene match: 6. The CDR3 sequence: CATRTGDMNTEAFF. The CDR3 DNA reads as TGTGCCACGCGGACAGGGGACATGAACACTGAAGCTTTCTTT.

The J gene is TRBJ2-5, the V gene TRBV5-1, with 8 bases aligning to TRBD2. Trimming took 3 bases from V and 1 from J; bases not matched to a gene: 2. Germline V CDR1 and CDR2: SGHRS, YFSETQ. CDR3 length equals 14 residues. The DNA of the CDR3 is TGCGCCAGCAGCTCAACTAGCGGCCAAGAGACCCAGTACTTC. Protein: CASSSTSGQETQYF.

The genes are TRBV2 and TRBJ2-3; TRBD2 might be the D (5 bases). The V end was cut by 9 bases, the J end by 2 bases, with 12 bases between. Germline CDR1 SNHLY, CDR2 FYNNEI. The CDR3 has 13 residues. CDR3 nucleotides: TGTGCCAGTGGAGCGGAGACCACAGATACGCAGTATTTT. Amino acid sequence: CASGAETTDTQYF. The variable domain in full, completed from reference TRBV2 and TRBJ2-3, reads EPEVTQTPSHQVTQMGQEVILRCVPISNHLYFYWYRQILGQKVEFLVSFYNNEISEKSEIFDDQFSVERPDGSNFTLKIRSTKLEDSAMYFCASGAETTDTQYFGPGTRLTVL.

This chain joins TRBV5-1 and TRBJ1-2; 9 bases agree with TRBD1. The CDR3 sequence is 17 residues long. Germline loops: CDR1 SGHRS, CDR2 YFSETQ. The junction had 11 bases not matched to a gene; V was cut back by 4 bases and J by 1 base. DNA of the CDR3: TGCGCCAGCAGCAAACCTACAGGGGGCGCGGGTAACTATGGCTACACCTTC. Translating it yields CASSKPTGGAGNYGYTF. Combining the CDR3 with reference TRBV5-1 and TRBJ1-2 gives the whole variable domain KAGVTQTPRYLIKTRGQQVTLSCSPISGHRSVSWYQQTPGQGLQFLFEYFSETQRNKGNFPGRFSGRQFSNSRSEMNVSTLELGDSALYLCASSKPTGGAGNYGYTFGSGTRLTVV.

This clone has more than one count but fewer than ten. The CDR3 loop reads CASSLSRSGAPEAFF. The DNA of the CDR3 is TGTGCCAGCAGTTTATCCCGGTCAGGGGCCCCTGAAGCTTTCTTT. J is TRBJ1-1 and V is TRBV28, with a possible D match to TRBD1 (6 bases). The CDR3 has 15 residues. Trimming left V 1 base short and J 6 bases short, with 15 bases between. Germline assignment: CDR1 MDHEN and CDR2 SYDVKM.

This clone has only one observation. J is TRBJ2-1 and V is TRBV28, with 11 positions matching TRBD2. The germline V gene has CDR1 MDHEN and CDR2 SYDVKM. The CDR3 consists of 15 residues. Trimming at V came to 5 bases and at J to 4 bases, leaving 4 bases not matched to a gene. CDR3 in DNA: TGTGCCAGCAGTCTCGGGACTAGCGGTTACAATGAGCAGTTCTTC. It codes for CASSLGTSGYNEQFF.

The chain joins TRBV30 to TRBJ1-5; D unclear. This CDR3 is 12 amino acids long. The V gene's germline CDR1 is GTSNPN and CDR2 SVGIG (reference sequence). The V end was cut by 2 bases, the J end by 5 bases, with 7 bases between. CDR3 sequence (DNA): TGTGCCTGGAGTACTTTTTATCAGCCCCAGCATTTT. It encodes CAWSTFYQPQHF. Full variable domain (rest looked up from reference TRBV30 and TRBJ1-5): SQTIHQWPATLVQPVGSPLSLECTVEGTSNPNLYWYRQAAGRGLQLLFYSVGIGQISSEVPQNLSASRPQDRQFILSSKKLLLSDSGFYLCAWSTFYQPQHFGDGTRLSIL.

The gene calls are TRBV7-2 and TRBJ2-7; tentatively, D is TRBD1 (6 bases). V was shortened by 4 bases and J by 4 bases, with 14 bases between the two germline ends. CDR1 is SGHTA, CDR2 FQGNSA, per germline. CDR3 length: 14 residues. CDR3 nucleotides: TGTGCCAGCAGCTCCTCCGGGACAAGTTACGAGCAGTACTTC. Protein sequence: CASSSSGTSYEQYF.

The V and J genes are TRBV2 and TRBJ2-2, with D maybe TRBD2 (6 bases). Germline lookup yields CDR1 SNHLY and CDR2 FYNNEI. The CDR3 extends over 15 amino acids. The V and J ends lost 5 bases and 4 bases respectively, with 14 bases between them. This CDR3 is CASSPGTSRTGELFF. Written as DNA, the CDR3 is TGTGCCAGCAGTCCCGGGACTTCACGCACCGGGGAGCTGTTTTTT.

CDR3 protein: CASSLGRGLDSSGNTIYF. CDR3 bases: TGTGCCAGCAGCTTAGGACGCGGGCTGGACAGCTCTGGAAACACCATATATTTT. The chain links TRBV7-9 to TRBJ1-3, with a tentative D call TRBD1 (6 bases). Germline V lookup: CDR1 SEHNR, CDR2 FQNEAQ (reference sequence). The CDR3 loop spans 18 amino acids. V gave up 1 base and J gave up 0 bases, with 16 bases separating them.

This chain connects TRBV4-2 to TRBJ2-1, with TRBD1 as a possible D gene (6 bases). Trimming removed 3 bases from V and 5 bases from J, with 17 bases in between. The germline gives CDR1 LGHNA, CDR2 YNFKEQ. There are 16 residues in the CDR3. The CDR3: CASSQVTGYIDNEQFF. In DNA, the CDR3 is TGTGCCAGCAGCCAGGTTACAGGGTACATCGACAATGAGCAGTTCTTC.

This sequence joins TRBV2 and TRBJ1-2; 10 bases match TRBD1. Trimming took 2 bases from V and 8 from J; bases not matched to a gene: 5. This CDR3 contains 14 residues. Germline V gene lookup returns CDR1 SNHLY and CDR2 FYNNEI. The DNA of the CDR3 is TGTGCCAGCAGTGAAAGACAGGGGGCCTACGGCTACACCTTC. This translates into CASSERQGAYGYTF.

The CDR3 protein is CAGQGDSRINEQFF. The CDR3 coding sequence is TGTGCTGGGCAAGGGGACAGCCGGATTAATGAGCAGTTCTTC. The rearrangement joins TRBV30 to TRBJ2-1, with 7 bases aligning to TRBD1. Germline CDR1 GTSNPN, CDR2 SVGIG (reference sequence). This CDR3 comprises 14 residues.

V usage is TRBV5-1 and J usage is TRBJ2-7, with D tentatively TRBD2 (6 bases). CDR1 and CDR2 from the germline V gene are SGHRS and YFSETQ. The CDR3 has 14 amino acids. Between the trimmed V and J ends, which lost 4 bases and 3 bases, there was a span of 14 bases. The CDR3 region has the DNA TGCGCCAGCAGCCCCGATGGGGGGAACTACGAGCAGTACTTC. Its protein is CASSPDGGNYEQYF. Full variable domain (missing parts from reference TRBV5-1 and TRBJ2-7): KAGVTQTPRYLIKTRGQQVTLSCSPISGHRSVSWYQQTPGQGLQFLFEYFSETQRNKGNFPGRFSGRQFSNSRSEMNVSTLELGDSALYLCASSPDGGNYEQYFGPGTRLTVT.

V gene TRBV21-1 combines with J gene TRBJ1-3. TRBV21-1 is reported as a pseudogene. The CDR3 is made up of 19 amino acids. Here the CDR3 DNA reads TGTGCCAGCAGCACCGGACGGGGGGACCCCGGATCCTCTGGAAACACCATATATTTT. Protein sequence: CASSTGRGDPGSSGNTIYF.

This rearrangement joins TRBV6-6 to TRBJ2-1, with D perhaps TRBD1 (6 bases). Deletions cut 4 bases from V and 12 bases from J, with 10 bases between. Germline lookup yields CDR1 MNHNY and CDR2 SVGAGI (reference sequence). CDR3 length: 11 residues. The CDR3 spells CASSWDTTQFF. CDR3 DNA: TGTGCCAGCAGTTGGGACACTACGCAGTTCTTC.

The chain is built from TRBV7-6 and TRBJ2-2, with 7 bases identical to TRBD2. The ends lost 1 base at V and 2 bases at J; junction bases unmatched: 4. This CDR3 is built from 16 residues. Germline V gives CDR1 SGHVS, CDR2 FNYEAQ. For the CDR3, the DNA is TGTGCCAGCAGCTTAGGACTAGCAGAAAACACCGGGGAGCTGTTTTTT. Protein product: CASSLGLAENTGELFF.

In this sample, this clone turned up once. This sequence joins TRBV29-1 and TRBJ2-3, with 10 bases that match TRBD2. The germline gives CDR1 SQVTM, CDR2 ANQGSEA. With V trimmed by 4 bases and J by 7 bases, 5 bases remained unmatched. The CDR3 length is 13 residues. CDR3 nucleotide sequence: TGCAGCGTTGCTAGCGGGGGAGTGAATACGCAGTATTTT. Amino acid sequence: CSVASGGVNTQYF.

The chain is built from TRBV21-1 and TRBJ2-5; the table's D call, TRBD1, has no DNA check behind it. TRBV21-1 is shown as a pseudogene. The CDR3 consists of 16 residues. CDR3 protein: CASSLRWDRGGETQYF. For the CDR3, the DNA is TGTGCCAGCAGCCTAAGATGGGACAGGGGTGGAGAGACCCAGTACTTC.